These 14 T cell receptor delta chains originate from one sample sequenced in a study of DNA immune sequencing with unique molecular identifiers. All 8 TRDV and 4 TRDJ genes were targeted in 32-plex amplification of genomic DNA. In roughly 3 barcoding PCR cycles, molecules received a 12-nucleotide UMI, then adapter PCR followed. TCRdb re-called the multiplex PCR reads via CATT. Among more than 4,000 delta-chain clones listed, 10% to 15% were seen once. Sequencing was done on a sample of gamma-delta T cells enriched from blood buffy coat, or unenriched PBMCs (not recorded which). The receptors were gathered from a human donor in good health.

As regards this clone: With a much larger clone just one base away, this may be a read error. The rearrangement links TRDV1 to TRDJ1; D may match TRDD2 or TRDD3 (9 bases each). Matching the DNA to germline supplied the J gene, which TCRdb does not give. CDR3 length equals 23 residues. The ends were cut back, 1 base at V and 6 bases at J, with 39 bases in the middle. The germline V gene has CDR1 TSWWSYY and CDR2 QGS. CDR3 loop: CALGERVGLPTLAYWGRLHKLIF. The CDR3 bases are TGTGCTCTTGGGGAACGGGTAGGCCTTCCTACGTTGGCATACTGGGGGAGACTCCATAAACTCATCTTT.

The chain carries TRDV2 and TRDJ1, with 9 bases aligning to TRDD3. J was trimmed by 3 bases and V by 2 bases; bases with no gene match: 6. The CDR3 is made up of 15 amino acids. Germline V gives CDR1 GEAIGNYY, CDR2 EKD. CDR3 DNA: TGTGCCTGTGACAAAGTGGGGGATAGGGCCGATAAACTCATCTTT. Protein: CACDKVGDRADKLIF.

The chain uses TRDV1 and TRDJ1; D is perhaps TRDD2 (9 bases). Because TCRdb records no J gene, it was assigned here through a match of the DNA to germline. Trimming took off 5 bases at V and 2 bases at J, with 33 bases between the two ends. In germline, CDR1 is TSWWSYY, CDR2 QGS. The length of the CDR3 is 21 residues. The DNA for the CDR3 is TGTGCTCTTGGGCCTTACTCCCTTCCTACTCGTCACAGGGGGATAACCGATAAACTCATCTTT. Amino acids: CALGPYSLPTRHRGITDKLIF.

This clone was counted only a few times. This DNA's translation differs at residue 15 from TCRdb's protein, which comes from a much larger clone; a read error is likely, and the protein shown is translated from the DNA. The chain links TRDV2 to TRDJ1, with 13 bases identical to TRDD3. Trimming at V came to 0 bases and at J to 4 bases, leaving 16 bases not matched to a gene. The germline V gene encodes CDR1 GEAIGNYY and CDR2 EKD. The CDR3 length is 20 residues. The CDR3 region is CACDTVATGGYGGYIDKLIF. The CDR3, as DNA: TGTGCCTGTGACACCGTCGCTACTGGGGGATACGGAGGGTACATCGATAAACTCATCTTT.

As for this clone: TCRdb pairs this DNA with a much larger clone's protein that differs at residue 7, likely a read error; the protein shown was translated from the DNA. This chain uses TRDV2 with TRDJ3; TRDD1 or TRDD3 may be the D gene (5 bases each). The germline V and J ends were trimmed by 2 bases and 0 bases, with 13 bases remaining between them. This CDR3 has 18 residues. CDR1 is GEAIGNYY and CDR2 is EKD in the germline V gene. The CDR3 loop is CACDKIQGSSWDTRQMFF. The CDR3 nucleotides read TGTGCCTGTGACAAAATACAGGGGAGCTCCTGGGACACCCGACAGATGTTTTTC.

On this clone itself: TCRdb's listed protein matches a much larger clone and diverges from this DNA's translation at residue 11, likely through a read error; the protein shown comes from the DNA. The genes are TRDV2 and TRDJ1; 7 nucleotides line up with TRDD3. CDR3 length: 15 residues. CDR1 is GEAIGNYY, CDR2 EKD, per germline. Written as DNA, the CDR3 is TGTGCCTGTGACCTACTGGGGACAGACACCAATAAACTCATCTTT. It specifies CACDLLGTDTNKLIF.

This clone was counted only a few times. A far more abundant clone sits one base away, making this likely a read error. The same CDR3 arises from other DNA sequences in this sample as well. The chain recombines TRDV2 with TRDJ1; tentative D call: TRDD3 (6 bases). The V end lost 0 bases, the J end lost 3 bases, and 19 bases lay between the germline ends. The V gene's germline CDR1 is GEAIGNYY and CDR2 EKD. The CDR3 consists of 17 residues. The CDR3 DNA reads as TGTGCCTGTGACACCCTTGAGACTGGAGATACGTCCGATAAACTCATCTTT. It codes for CACDTLETGDTSDKLIF.

The V gene is uncalled and the J gene is TRDJ1; the DNA was not compared with TRDD3, the D call given in the table. The CDR3 extends over 15 amino acids. CDR3 sequence: CALGVTRRATDKLIF. In DNA form, the CDR3 reads TGTGCTCTTGGGGTTACGAGACGGGCCACCGATAAACTCATCTTT.

This clone was detected many times. V gene TRDV2 combines with J gene TRDJ1; D possibly corresponds to TRDD3 (5 bases). From germline, CDR1 is GEAIGNYY and CDR2 EKD. The V end lost 0 bases, the J end lost 0 bases, and 10 bases lay between the germline ends. The CDR3 contains 15 residues. The CDR3 region has the DNA TGTGCCTGTGACACCGTCGGGGAAAACACCGATAAACTCATCTTT. It yields the protein CACDTVGENTDKLIF.

This clone showed up just once. The V gene went uncalled, while the J gene is TRDJ1; TRDD3 was called by the table and not checked on the DNA. The CDR3 runs 23 residues. CDR3 amino acids: CACDTPGDWGIRDAVSYTDKLIF. The CDR3 region has the DNA TGTGCCTGTGACACCCCAGGAGACTGGGGGATACGCGACGCTGTTTCGTACACCGATAAACTCATCTTT.

Only a few counts were recorded for this clone. Translating this DNA gives a protein that differs at residue 9 from the TCRdb one, which belongs to a much larger clone; a read error is likely, and the protein shown is this translation. The rearrangement links TRDV2 to TRDJ1; D unresolved. This CDR3 has 17 residues. V lost 0 bases and J 0 bases, leaving 16 bases between the germline ends. Looked up from germline, CDR1 is GEAIGNYY and CDR2 is EKD. The CDR3 DNA reads TGTGCCTGTGACACCCTCGTGTTGTGGGAGAACACCGATAAACTCATCTTT. Translation gives CACDTLVLWENTDKLIF.

This clone was counted only a few times. The protein given by TCRdb reflects a much larger clone and differs at residue 13 from this DNA's translation, likely from a read error; the protein shown is the DNA's translation. This chain links TRDV2 with TRDJ3; TRDD3 matches at 7 bases. The CDR3 consists of 20 residues. Germline-derived CDR1 and CDR2 are GEAIGNYY and EKD. CDR3 DNA sequence: TGTGCCTGTGACACGGGAAGCCTGGGGGTCGGCTCCAGGGACACCCGACAGATGTTTTTC. It translates to CACDTGSLGVGSRDTRQMFF.

About this clone itself: The TCRdb protein comes from a much larger clone and disagrees with this DNA's translation at residue 13, likely due to a read error; the protein given here is derived from the DNA. The rearrangement links TRDV2 to TRDJ1; 8 nucleotides match TRDD3. Germline V gene sequence: CDR1 GEAIGNYY, CDR2 EKD. This CDR3 contains 20 residues. With V trimmed by 0 bases and J by 0 bases, 17 bases remained unmatched. The CDR3 loop is CACDTLRVSGGHVYTDKLIF. The CDR3 coding sequence is TGTGCCTGTGACACCCTGAGGGTTTCTGGGGGACACGTGTACACCGATAAACTCATCTTT.

A word on this clone: A far larger clone lies a single base away; this is likely a read error. At the DNA level, this CDR3 is encoded by other sequences in the same sample as well. This rearrangement joins TRDV2 to TRDJ1; 13 bases agree with TRDD3. Germline values: CDR1 GEAIGNYY, CDR2 EKD. This CDR3 contains 20 residues. This CDR3 reads CACDTVATGGYGGYTDKLIF. Written as DNA, the CDR3 is TGTGCCTGTGACACCGTCGCTACTGGGGGATACGGAGGGTACACTGATAAACTCATCTTT.